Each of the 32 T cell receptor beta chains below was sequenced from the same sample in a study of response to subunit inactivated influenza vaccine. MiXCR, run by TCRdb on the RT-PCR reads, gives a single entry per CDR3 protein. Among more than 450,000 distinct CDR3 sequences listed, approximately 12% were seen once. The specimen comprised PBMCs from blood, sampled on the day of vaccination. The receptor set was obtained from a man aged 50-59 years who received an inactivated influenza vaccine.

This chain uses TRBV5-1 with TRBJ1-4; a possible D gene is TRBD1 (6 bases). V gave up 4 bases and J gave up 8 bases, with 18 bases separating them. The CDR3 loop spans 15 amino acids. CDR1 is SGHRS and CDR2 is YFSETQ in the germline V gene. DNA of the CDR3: TGCGCCAGCAGCCCGCTCAGGGGTCTAGGAGAAAAACTGTTTTTT. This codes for CASSPLRGLGEKLFF.

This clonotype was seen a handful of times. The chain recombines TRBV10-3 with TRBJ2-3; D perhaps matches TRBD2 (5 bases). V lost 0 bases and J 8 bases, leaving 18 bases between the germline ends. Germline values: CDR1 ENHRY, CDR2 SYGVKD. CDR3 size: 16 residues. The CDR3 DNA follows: TGTGCCATCAGTGAGTCCGCCAGCGGCTCCTTGGGTACGCAGTATTTT. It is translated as CAISESASGSLGTQYF.

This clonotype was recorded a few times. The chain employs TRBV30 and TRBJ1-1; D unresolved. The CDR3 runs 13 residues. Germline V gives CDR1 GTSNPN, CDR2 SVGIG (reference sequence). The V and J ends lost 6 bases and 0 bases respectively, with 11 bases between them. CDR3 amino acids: CACIRDMNTEAFF. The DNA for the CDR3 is TGTGCCTGCATACGTGACATGAACACTGAAGCTTTCTTT.

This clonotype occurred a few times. DNA of the CDR3: TGTGCCAGCCGGACACCTAACACCGGGGAGCTGTTTTTT. It specifies CASRTPNTGELFF. The V call is TRBV3-1, the J call TRBJ2-2, with TRBD1 as a possible D gene (5 bases). V was trimmed by 8 bases and J by 2 bases, leaving 9 bases between them. CDR1 is LGHDT, CDR2 YNNKEL, per germline (reference sequence). This CDR3 region has 13 residues.

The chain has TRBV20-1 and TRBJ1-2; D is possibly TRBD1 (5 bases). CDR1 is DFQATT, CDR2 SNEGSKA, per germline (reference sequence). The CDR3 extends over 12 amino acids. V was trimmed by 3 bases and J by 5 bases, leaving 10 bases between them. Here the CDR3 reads CSASRQGYGYTF. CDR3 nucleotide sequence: TGCAGTGCTAGTCGGCAGGGATATGGCTACACCTTC.

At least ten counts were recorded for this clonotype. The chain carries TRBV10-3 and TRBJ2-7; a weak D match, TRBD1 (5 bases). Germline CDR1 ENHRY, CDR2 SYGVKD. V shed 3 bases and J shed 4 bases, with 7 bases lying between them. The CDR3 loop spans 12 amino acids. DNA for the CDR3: TGTGCCATCAGTGACAGGGTTTACGAGCAGTACTTC. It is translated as CAISDRVYEQYF.

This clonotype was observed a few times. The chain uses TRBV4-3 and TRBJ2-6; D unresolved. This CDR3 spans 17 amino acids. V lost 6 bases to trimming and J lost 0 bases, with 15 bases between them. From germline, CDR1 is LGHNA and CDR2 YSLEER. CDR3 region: CASRKSVGSSGANVLTF. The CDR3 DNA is TGCGCCAGCAGAAAGTCGGTAGGAAGCTCTGGGGCCAACGTCCTGACTTTC.

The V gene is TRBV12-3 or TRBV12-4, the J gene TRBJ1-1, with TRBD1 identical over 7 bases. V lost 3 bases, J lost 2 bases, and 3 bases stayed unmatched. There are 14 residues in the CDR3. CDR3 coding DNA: TGTGCCAGCAGTTTTACAGGGGTAAACACTGAAGCTTTCTTT. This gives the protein CASSFTGVNTEAFF.

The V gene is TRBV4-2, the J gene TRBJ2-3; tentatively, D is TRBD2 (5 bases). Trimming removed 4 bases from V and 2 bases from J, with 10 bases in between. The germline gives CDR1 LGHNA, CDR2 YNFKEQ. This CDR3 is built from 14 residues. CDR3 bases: TGTGCCAGCAGCCCCAGCGGAACCACAGATACGCAGTATTTT. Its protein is CASSPSGTTDTQYF.

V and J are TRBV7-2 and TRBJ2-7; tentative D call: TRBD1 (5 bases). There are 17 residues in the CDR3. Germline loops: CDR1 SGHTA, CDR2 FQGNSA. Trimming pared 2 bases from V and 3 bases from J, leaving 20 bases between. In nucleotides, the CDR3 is TGTGCCAGCAGCTTATCTATCTTCAGGGATGAAATCTACGAGCAGTACTTC. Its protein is CASSLSIFRDEIYEQYF.

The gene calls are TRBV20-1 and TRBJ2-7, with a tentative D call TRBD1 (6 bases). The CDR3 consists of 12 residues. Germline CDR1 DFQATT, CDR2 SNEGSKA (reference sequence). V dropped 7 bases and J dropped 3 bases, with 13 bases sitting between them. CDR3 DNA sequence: TGCAGTGGCTTTGGGACACGCTACGAGCAGTACTTC. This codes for CSGFGTRYEQYF.

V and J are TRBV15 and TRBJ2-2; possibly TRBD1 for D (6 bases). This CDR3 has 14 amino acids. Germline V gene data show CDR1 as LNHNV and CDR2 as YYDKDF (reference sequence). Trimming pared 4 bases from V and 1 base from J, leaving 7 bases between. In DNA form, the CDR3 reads TGTGCCACCAGCAAGGGACAGAACACCGGGGAGCTGTTTTTT. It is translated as CATSKGQNTGELFF.

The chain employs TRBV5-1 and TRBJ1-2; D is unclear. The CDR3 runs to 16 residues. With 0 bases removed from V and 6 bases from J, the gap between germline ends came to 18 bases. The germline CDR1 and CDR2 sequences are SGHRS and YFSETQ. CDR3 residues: CASSLEGAAIEDGYTF. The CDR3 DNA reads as TGCGCCAGCAGCTTGGAGGGAGCGGCAATAGAGGATGGCTACACCTTC.

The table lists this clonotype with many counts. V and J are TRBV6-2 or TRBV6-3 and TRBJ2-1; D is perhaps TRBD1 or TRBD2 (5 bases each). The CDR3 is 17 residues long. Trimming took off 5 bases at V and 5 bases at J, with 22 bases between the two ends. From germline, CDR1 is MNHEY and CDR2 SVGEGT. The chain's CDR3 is CASSRTASGTLNNEQFF. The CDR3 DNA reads TGTGCCAGCAGTCGAACGGCTTCCGGGACCTTAAACAATGAGCAGTTCTTC.

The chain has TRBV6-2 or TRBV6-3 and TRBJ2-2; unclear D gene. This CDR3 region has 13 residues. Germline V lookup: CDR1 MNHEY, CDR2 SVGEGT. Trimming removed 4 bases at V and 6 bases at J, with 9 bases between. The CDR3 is CASSFTDSGELFF. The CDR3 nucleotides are TGTGCCAGCAGTTTTACAGACTCCGGGGAGCTGTTTTTT.

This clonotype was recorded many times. This CDR3 is CSACRTGRGNQPQHF. DNA for the CDR3: TGCAGTGCGTGTAGGACAGGGCGCGGCAATCAGCCCCAGCATTTT. The chain is built from TRBV20-1 and TRBJ1-5; 8 positions match TRBD1. After removal of 6 bases from V and 2 bases from J, the junction contained 9 bases not matched to a gene. The CDR3 spans 15 residues. Germline values: CDR1 DFQATT, CDR2 SNEGSKA (reference sequence).

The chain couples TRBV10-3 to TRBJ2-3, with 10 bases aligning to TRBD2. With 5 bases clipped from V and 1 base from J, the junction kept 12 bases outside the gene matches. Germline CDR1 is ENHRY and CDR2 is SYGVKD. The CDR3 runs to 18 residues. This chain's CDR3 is CAISTAGGQPSGTDTQYF. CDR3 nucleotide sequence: TGTGCCATCAGTACAGCGGGGGGGCAGCCGTCTGGCACAGATACGCAGTATTTT.

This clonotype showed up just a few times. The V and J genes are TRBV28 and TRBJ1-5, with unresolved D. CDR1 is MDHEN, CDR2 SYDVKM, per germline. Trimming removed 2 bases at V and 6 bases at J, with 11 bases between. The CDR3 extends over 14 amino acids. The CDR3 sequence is CASSLAGEVQPQHF. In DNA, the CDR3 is TGTGCCAGCAGTTTAGCCGGGGAGGTTCAGCCCCAGCATTTT.

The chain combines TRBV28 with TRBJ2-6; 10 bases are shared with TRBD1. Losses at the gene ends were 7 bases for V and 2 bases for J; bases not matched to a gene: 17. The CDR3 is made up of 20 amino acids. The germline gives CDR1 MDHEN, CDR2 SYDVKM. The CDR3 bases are TGTGCCAGCACCTCACCAAGGGGGGACAGGGGAGGACCTGGGGCCAACGTCCTGACTTTC. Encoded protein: CASTSPRGDRGGPGANVLTF.

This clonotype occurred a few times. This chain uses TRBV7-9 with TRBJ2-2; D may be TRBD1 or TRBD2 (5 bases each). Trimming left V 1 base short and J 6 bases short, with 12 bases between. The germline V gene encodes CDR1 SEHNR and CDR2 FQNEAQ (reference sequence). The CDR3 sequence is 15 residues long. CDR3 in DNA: TGTGCCAGCAGCTTAGGAGGGGCCCTCGCCGGGGAGCTGTTTTTT. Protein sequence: CASSLGGALAGELFF.

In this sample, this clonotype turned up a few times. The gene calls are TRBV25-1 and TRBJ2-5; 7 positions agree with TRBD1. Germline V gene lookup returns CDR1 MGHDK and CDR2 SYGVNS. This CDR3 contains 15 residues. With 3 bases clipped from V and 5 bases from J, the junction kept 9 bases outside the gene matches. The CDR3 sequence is CASSEPGQKYETQYF. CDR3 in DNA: TGTGCCAGCAGTGAGCCGGGACAGAAGTACGAGACCCAGTACTTC.

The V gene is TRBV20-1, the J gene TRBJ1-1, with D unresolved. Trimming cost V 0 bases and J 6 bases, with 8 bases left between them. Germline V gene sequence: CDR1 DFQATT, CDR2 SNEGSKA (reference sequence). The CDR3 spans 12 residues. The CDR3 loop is CSARDSGAEAFF. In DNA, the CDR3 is TGCAGTGCTAGAGATTCCGGAGCTGAAGCTTTCTTT.

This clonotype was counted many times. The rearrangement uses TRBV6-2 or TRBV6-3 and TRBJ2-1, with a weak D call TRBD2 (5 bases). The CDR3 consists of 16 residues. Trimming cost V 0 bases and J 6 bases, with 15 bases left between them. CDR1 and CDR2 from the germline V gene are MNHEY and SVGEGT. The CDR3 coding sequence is TGTGCCAGCAGTTACTCGAAGGTAGCGTGGTCCAATGAGCAGTTCTTC. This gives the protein CASSYSKVAWSNEQFF.

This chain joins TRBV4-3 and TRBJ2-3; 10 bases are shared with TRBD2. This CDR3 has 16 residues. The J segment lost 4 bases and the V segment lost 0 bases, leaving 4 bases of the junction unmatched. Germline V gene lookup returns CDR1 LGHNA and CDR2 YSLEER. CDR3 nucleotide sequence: TGCGCCAGCAGCCAAGACCCTAGCGGGAGACCAGATACGCAGTATTTT. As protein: CASSQDPSGRPDTQYF.

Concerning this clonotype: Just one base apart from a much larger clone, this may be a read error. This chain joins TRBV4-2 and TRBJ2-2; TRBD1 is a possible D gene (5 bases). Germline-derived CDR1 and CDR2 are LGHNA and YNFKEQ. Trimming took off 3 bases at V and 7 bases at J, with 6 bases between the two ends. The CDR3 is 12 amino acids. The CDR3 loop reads CASSQGRGELFF. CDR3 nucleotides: TGTGCCAGCAGCCAGGGGCGCGGGGAGCTGTTTTTT.

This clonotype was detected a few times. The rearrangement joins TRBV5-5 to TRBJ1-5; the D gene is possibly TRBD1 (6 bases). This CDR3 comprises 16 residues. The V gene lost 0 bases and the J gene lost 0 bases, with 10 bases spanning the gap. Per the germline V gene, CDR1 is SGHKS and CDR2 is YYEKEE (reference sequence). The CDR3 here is CASSLGTVYSNQPQHF. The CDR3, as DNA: TGTGCCAGCAGCTTGGGGACAGTTTATAGCAATCAGCCCCAGCATTTT.

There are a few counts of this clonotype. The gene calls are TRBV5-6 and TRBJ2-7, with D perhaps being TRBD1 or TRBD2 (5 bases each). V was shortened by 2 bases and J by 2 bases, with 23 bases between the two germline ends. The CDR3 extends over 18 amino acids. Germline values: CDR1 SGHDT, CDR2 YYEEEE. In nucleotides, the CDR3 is TGTGCCAGCAGCTTTGTTGGTGGTTTAGGTGGGGACGCCTACGAGCAGTACTTC. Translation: CASSFVGGLGGDAYEQYF.

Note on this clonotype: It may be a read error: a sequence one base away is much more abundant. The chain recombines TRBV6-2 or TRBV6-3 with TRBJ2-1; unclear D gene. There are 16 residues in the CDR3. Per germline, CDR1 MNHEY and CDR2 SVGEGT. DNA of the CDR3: TGTGCCAGCAGTTACTCGATACTCTCTACCTACAATGAGCAGCTCTTC. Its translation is CASSYSILSTYNEQLF.

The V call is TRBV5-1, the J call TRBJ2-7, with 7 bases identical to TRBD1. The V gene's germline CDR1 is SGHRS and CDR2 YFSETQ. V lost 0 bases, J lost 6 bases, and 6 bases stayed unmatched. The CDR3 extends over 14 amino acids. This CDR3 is CASSLGGGLTEQYF. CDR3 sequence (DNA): TGCGCCAGCAGCTTGGGAGGGGGCCTTACCGAGCAGTACTTC. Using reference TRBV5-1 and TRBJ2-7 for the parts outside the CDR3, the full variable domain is KAGVTQTPRYLIKTRGQQVTLSCSPISGHRSVSWYQQTPGQGLQFLFEYFSETQRNKGNFPGRFSGRQFSNSRSEMNVSTLELGDSALYLCASSLGGGLTEQYFGPGTRLTVT.

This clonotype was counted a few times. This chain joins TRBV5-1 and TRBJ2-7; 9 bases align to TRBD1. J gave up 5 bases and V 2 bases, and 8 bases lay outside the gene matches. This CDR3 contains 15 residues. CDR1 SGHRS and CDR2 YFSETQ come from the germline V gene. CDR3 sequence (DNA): TGCGCCAGCAGCTTTACCGGGACAGGGATTAACGAGCAGTACTTC. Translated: CASSFTGTGINEQYF.

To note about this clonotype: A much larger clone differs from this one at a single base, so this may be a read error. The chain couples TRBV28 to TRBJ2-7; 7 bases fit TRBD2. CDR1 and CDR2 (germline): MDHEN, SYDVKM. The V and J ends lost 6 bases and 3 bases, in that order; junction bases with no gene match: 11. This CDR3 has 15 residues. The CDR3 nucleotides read TGTGCCAGCAGGGAGCCGGGACGGGGGGACTACGAGCAGTACTTC. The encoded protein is CASREPGRGDYEQYF.

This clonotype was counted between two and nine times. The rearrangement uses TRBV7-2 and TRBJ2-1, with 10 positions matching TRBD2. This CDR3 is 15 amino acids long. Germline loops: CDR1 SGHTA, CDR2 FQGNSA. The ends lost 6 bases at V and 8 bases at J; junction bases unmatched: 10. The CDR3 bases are TGTGCCAGCAGATCAAGCGGGAGGGCTTTTGATGAGCAGTTCTTC. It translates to CASRSSGRAFDEQFF.